The rows below give T cell receptor beta chains drawn from one sample of a study of blood T cell repertoires in COVID-19. Repertoires were generated with immunoSEQ multiplex PCR, while TCRdb's copy carries only in-frame clones and drops some. The repertoire holds 120,000 or so clones, with 70% to 85% as singletons. Sequencing was carried out using peripheral blood. The origin of the receptors is a woman between 70 and 85 years old with acute or convalescent COVID-19. Each CDR3 is given with its conserved first and last residue. A D gene is named only where the DNA matches it firmly. Size is omitted from some rows. Given values are once, few, many or a class for expanded clones.

CDR3 protein,CDR3 DNA,D gene,J gene,V gene,clone size
CASSYSGTGLDEKLFF,TGTGCCAGCAGTTACTCCGGGACAGGGTTGGATGAAAAACTGTTTTTT,TRBD1,TRBJ1-4,TRBV6-2/TRBV6-3,many
CASSYRGVGSYNEQFF,TGTGCCAGCAGCTACAGGGGGGTGGGTTCCTACAATGAGCAGTTCTTC,TRBD1,TRBJ2-1,TRBV27,NA
CATTKGSGYGYTF,TGTGCCACCACCAAGGGGTCTGGCTATGGCTACACCTTC,NA,TRBJ1-2,TRBV5-6,NA
CASRGDPDTQYF,TGTGCCAGCCGGGGGGATCCAGATACGCAGTATTTT,TRBD2,TRBJ2-3,TRBV2,NA
CASSNAGANTGELFF,TGTGCCAGTAGTAACGCGGGGGCGAACACCGGGGAGCTGTTTTTT,TRBD2,TRBJ2-2,TRBV19,NA
CASSQDPRGGHHTQYF,TGTGCCAGCAGCCAAGATCCGCGAGGGGGTCATCATACGCAGTATTTT,NA,TRBJ2-3,TRBV4-2,NA
CASSPTWTSGETQYF,TGTGCCAGCAGCCCAACATGGACTAGTGGAGAGACCCAGTACTTC,TRBD2,TRBJ2-5,TRBV7-2,NA
CASSAPRTENSPLHF,TGTGCCAGCAGCGCTCCGAGGACTGAGAATTCACCCCTCCACTTT,NA,TRBJ1-6,TRBV11-1,medium-sized
CASSQLEGGVRGYTF,TGTGCCAGCAGCCAATTAGAGGGAGGGGTTCGTGGCTACACCTTC,NA,TRBJ1-2,TRBV11-3,NA
CASSQGGNMAGKRKLFF,TGCGCCAGCAGCCAAGGGGGCAATATGGCAGGGAAAAGAAAACTGTTTTTT,NA,TRBJ1-4,TRBV4-3,NA
CAWRTDRGREAEQYF,TGTGCCTGGAGGACGGACAGGGGGCGAGAGGCCGAGCAGTACTTC,TRBD1,TRBJ2-7,TRBV30,NA
CASSLGGVSTEAFF,TGTGCCAGCAGCTTAGGTGGAGTTAGCACTGAAGCTTTCTTT,NA,TRBJ1-1,TRBV7-9,NA
CASSSNTEAFF,TGTGCCAGCAGCTCTAACACTGAAGCTTTCTTT,NA,TRBJ1-1,TRBV7-2,once
CASSPRDSGTLHF,TGTGCCAGCTCACCACGGGACAGCGGCACCCTCCACTTT,TRBD1,TRBJ1-6,TRBV18,NA
CASSVGGGDYGYTF,TGTGCCAGCAGCGTAGGTGGGGGCGACTATGGCTACACCTTC,NA,TRBJ1-2,TRBV9,NA
CASSPGLSTDTQYF,TGTGCCAGCAGCCCGGGACTGAGTACAGATACGCAGTATTTT,NA,TRBJ2-3,TRBV7-2,NA
CASSPLAGGLDEQFF,TGTGCCAGCAGCCCCCTGGCGGGGGGCCTGGATGAGCAGTTCTTC,TRBD2,TRBJ2-1,TRBV11-2,NA
CASSFDSAQPQHF,TGTGCCAGCAGCTTCGACAGTGCACAGCCCCAGCATTTT,NA,TRBJ1-5,TRBV5-4,NA
CASSQDGRNTEAFF,TGTGCCAGCAGCCAAGATGGCCGGAACACTGAAGCTTTCTTT,NA,TRBJ1-1,TRBV3-1/TRBV3-2,NA
CASSIPGQDLREQYF,TGTGCCAGTAGTATCCCGGGACAGGACCTGCGTGAGCAGTACTTC,TRBD1,TRBJ2-7,TRBV19,NA
CASSPLIDKQETQYF,TGTGCCAGCTCACCACTTATAGATAAACAAGAGACCCAGTACTTC,NA,TRBJ2-5,TRBV18,NA
CASSARTASGELFF,TGTGCCAGCAGCGCTCGGACAGCTTCCGGGGAGCTGTTTTTT,NA,TRBJ2-2,TRBV4-2,NA
CARSRLSNQPQHF,TGTGCCAGAAGCCGCCTTAGCAATCAGCCCCAGCATTTT,NA,TRBJ1-5,TRBV19,NA
CSAGTDGYTF,TGCAGTGCTGGGACAGATGGCTACACCTTC,TRBD1,TRBJ1-2,TRBV20-1,NA
CASSSRTDTEAFF,TGTGCCAGCAGCTCCCGGACTGATACTGAAGCTTTCTTT,NA,TRBJ1-1,TRBV11-3,NA
CASSKEGDGGYTF,TGTGCCAGCAGCAAAGAAGGGGATGGTGGCTACACCTTC,NA,TRBJ1-2,TRBV27,NA
CASGLDSPNTEAFF,TGTGCTAGTGGTTTGGACAGCCCTAACACTGAAGCTTTCTTT,NA,TRBJ1-1,TRBV12-5,NA
CASSLADRGLGYTF,TGTGCCAGCAGCTTAGCTGACAGGGGGCTAGGCTACACCTTC,TRBD1,TRBJ1-2,TRBV7-2,NA
CAISESAAGEAFF,TGTGCCATCAGTGAGAGTGCGGCAGGGGAAGCTTTCTTT,NA,TRBJ1-1,TRBV10-3,NA